The rows below give T cell receptor beta chains drawn from one sample of a study of blood T cells in healthy people across ages. TCRdb analysed the 5' RACE reads with MiXCR anew, one entry per CDR3 protein. Of about 1.6 million distinct CDR3 sequences listed, 34% are singletons. The sample was blood. These receptors were collected from a woman younger than 45 in good health. The CDR3 runs from the conserved cysteine through the conserved F or W. The order of the fields is D gene, V gene, clone size, J gene, CDR3 DNA, CDR3 protein. A D gene is named only where the DNA matches it firmly. Size is stated for part of the rows, as once, few or many counts, or as a class when the clone is expanded.

TRBD1	TRBV5-1	-	TRBJ2-6	TGCGCCAGCAGCACGACAGGGTCTGGGGCCAACGTCCTGACTTTC	CASSTTGSGANVLTF
TRBD1	TRBV5-5	few	TRBJ2-7	TGTGCCAGCAGCAGCCCACAGGGGGGTTACGAGCAGTACTTC	CASSSPQGGYEQYF
-	TRBV20-1	many	TRBJ2-3	TGCAGTGCGACCCCCCAGGCAGGAGCTTTAGATACGCAGTATTTT	CSATPQAGALDTQYF
TRBD1	TRBV20-1	-	TRBJ1-2	TGCAGTGCTCCCAGGTTTACAGGGGCTTATGGCTACACCTTC	CSAPRFTGAYGYTF
-	TRBV9	-	TRBJ1-1	TGTGCCAGCAGCGTAGGACCAGAGACTGAAGCTTTCTTT	CASSVGPETEAFF
TRBD1	TRBV28	-	TRBJ2-5	TGTGCCACGAGGGGCAGGGGGCAAGAGACCCAGTACTTC	CATRGRGQETQYF
TRBD2	TRBV4-1	-	TRBJ2-3	TGCGCCAGCAGCCAGAGTCTAGCGGGAGGGATAAGCACAGATACGCAGTATTTT	CASSQSLAGGISTDTQYF
TRBD2	TRBV20-1	once	TRBJ2-1	TGCAGTGCTAGAGGGTCGGGAGGGAGTCAGAATGAGCAGTTCTTC	CSARGSGGSQNEQFF
-	TRBV30	-	TRBJ2-1	TGTGCCTGGGGTGGGAGTAGGGGGTACAATGAGCAGTTCTTC	CAWGGSRGYNEQFF
-	TRBV20-1	-	TRBJ2-2	TGCAGTGCTAGGACAGCAAACACCGGGGAGCTGTTTTTT	CSARTANTGELFF
-	TRBV13	few	TRBJ2-7	TGTGCCAGCGAAGGGAGGGGGACTTCGGGCGAGCAGTACTTC	CASEGRGTSGEQYF
-	TRBV9	-	TRBJ2-7	TGTGCCAGCAGCCCGACAGAGAACGAGCAGTACTTC	CASSPTENEQYF
TRBD2	TRBV7-9	few	TRBJ2-1	TGTGCCAGCCCATTGGGCGGGGGGACTTCCTCCGCCTACAATGAGCAGTTCTTC	CASPLGGGTSSAYNEQFF
-	TRBV20-1	-	TRBJ2-1	TGCAGTGCCCTGACCTATAGGGATGAGCAGTTCTTC	CSALTYRDEQFF
-	TRBV7-2	-	TRBJ2-7	TGTGCCAGCAGCTTAGAGGAGGGTAGCGTCTACGAGCAGTACTTC	CASSLEEGSVYEQYF
TRBD2	TRBV5-1	-	TRBJ2-1	TGCGCCAGCAGCTTGGAGATTAGGGGACTAGCGGGAGGTTATGAGCAGTTCTTC	CASSLEIRGLAGGYEQFF
TRBD2	TRBV7-9	-	TRBJ2-5	TGTGCCAGCAGCTTAGAAGGAGCGGGAGAGGAGACCCAGTACTTC	CASSLEGAGEETQYF
-	TRBV25-1	few	TRBJ2-7	TGTGCCAGCAGTGAATATGAGGGCTACGAGCAGTACTTC	CASSEYEGYEQYF
-	TRBV18	-	TRBJ2-7	TGTGCCAGCTCACCACAGGAGGTTGGGGAGCAGTACTTC	CASSPQEVGEQYF
TRBD2	TRBV6-1	-	TRBJ2-5	TGTGCCAGCATGCCAGGCGGGACTAGCGGGAGTGAGACCCAGTACTTC	CASMPGGTSGSETQYF
TRBD1	TRBV6-6	many	TRBJ2-5	TGTGCCAGCAGGCAAGGGGGCGGTAGAGAGACCCAGTACTTC	CASRQGGGRETQYF
TRBD2	TRBV20-1	few	TRBJ2-5	TGCAGTGCTAGAGGCCTGCCCAGCGGGGGGGCCTGGGAGACCCAGTACTTC	CSARGLPSGGAWETQYF
-	TRBV10-3	-	TRBJ2-2	TGTGCCATCAGTGAGGTCAGGGAAGCCACCGGGGAGCTGTTTTTT	CAISEVREATGELFF
-	TRBV5-1	few	TRBJ2-7	TGCGCCAGCAGCTTAGGCCCCGAGTTCTACGAGCAGTACTTC	CASSLGPEFYEQYF
-	TRBV9	-	TRBJ1-2	TGTGCCAGCAGCGTCGATAGTCAGGGGCTCTATGGCTACACCTTC	CASSVDSQGLYGYTF
-	TRBV20-1	-	TRBJ2-5	TGCAGTGCTAGAGATTCGGTTTGGAATGAGCAGTACTTC	CSARDSVWNEQYF
TRBD2	TRBV20-1	-	TRBJ2-5	TGCAGTGCTAGAGATCCTAGCGGTCCCCAAGAGACCCAGTACTTC	CSARDPSGPQETQYF
-	TRBV7-2	-	TRBJ2-6	TGTGCCAGCAGCCAGGATGTTGGGGCCAACGTCCTGACTTTC	CASSQDVGANVLTF
-	TRBV3-1	-	TRBJ1-1	TGTGCCAGCAACCGACCCGGCCGGGGTGAAGCTTTCTTT	CASNRPGRGEAFF
-	TRBV18	-	TRBJ1-6	TGTGCCAGCTCACGCGATGTGGGCCCACCCCTCCACTTT	CASSRDVGPPLHF
-	TRBV27	-	TRBJ2-6	TGTGCCAGCAGTTTATCGGTCGCTGGGGCCAACGTCCTGACTTTC	CASSLSVAGANVLTF
-	TRBV20-1	-	TRBJ1-4	TGCAGTGCTTACCGGATGGCAGGGTCTAATGAAAAACTGTTTTTT	CSAYRMAGSNEKLFF
-	TRBV20-1	few	TRBJ2-3	TGCAGTGCGTCAAGGGTCTCAATGGCAGATACGCAGTATTTT	CSASRVSMADTQYF
-	TRBV3-1	-	TRBJ1-2	TGTGCCAGCAGCGGTGAATGGCGCTACACCTTC	CASSGEWRYTF
TRBD2	TRBV9	-	TRBJ2-5	TGTGCCAGCAGCGTCGGGGCGGGGGGTCGGGGAGAGACCCAGTACTTC	CASSVGAGGRGETQYF
TRBD2	TRBV6-1	few	TRBJ2-1	TGTGCCAGCAGTGAACTGTTAGCGGGGGGGCTGAGGAATGAGCAGTTCTTC	CASSELLAGGLRNEQFF
-	TRBV7-9	-	TRBJ1-5	TGTGCCAGCAGTCCACCCGGGGCCGGCAATCAGCCCCAGCATTTT	CASSPPGAGNQPQHF
-	TRBV4-2	few	TRBJ2-7	TGTGCCAGCAGCCAACGTAGAGGAGAGGCCCAGTACTTC	CASSQRRGEAQYF
-	TRBV30	-	TRBJ1-1	TGTGCCTGGAGTGGATGGGGGGGAAAGTCGGCTGAAGCTTTCTTT	CAWSGWGGKSAEAFF
TRBD1	TRBV20-1	-	TRBJ1-1	TGCAGTGCTGGGGGACAGCAGAACACTGAAGCTTTCTTT	CSAGGQQNTEAFF
-	TRBV29-1	few	TRBJ2-4	TGCAGCGCGACACACCCGGCCAAAAACATTCAGTACTTC	CSATHPAKNIQYF
-	TRBV20-1	-	TRBJ2-7	TGCAGTGCCAGGCGACAGGGGACTAGCCCCCACGAGCAGTACTTC	CSARRQGTSPHEQYF
-	TRBV7-9	-	TRBJ2-1	TGTGCCAGCAGCTCCCTGGGGGTAAGCTCCTACAATGAGCAGTTCTTC	CASSSLGVSSYNEQFF
-	TRBV15	few	TRBJ2-7	TGTGCCACCAGCACCACCTACGAGCAGTACTTC	CATSTTYEQYF
-	TRBV9	-	TRBJ2-7	TGTTCCAGCAGCGTAGGGGGGGGTTTCCCCTCTCACGAGCAGTACTTC	CSSSVGGGFPSHEQYF
-	TRBV4-1	-	TRBJ1-1	TGCGCCAGCAGCCAATGGCAAAGGAACACTGAAGCTTTCTTT	CASSQWQRNTEAFF
-	TRBV20-1	many	TRBJ2-7	TGCAGTGCTAGTTTTTTCGGCAGCTCCTACGAGCAGTACTTC	CSASFFGSSYEQYF
-	TRBV12-3/TRBV12-4	-	TRBJ2-7	TGTGCCAGCAGTTTAGCCTCCGCTAATACCTACGAGCAGTACTTC	CASSLASANTYEQYF
-	TRBV29-1	-	TRBJ1-1	TGCAGCGTTGAAATTGGATCTGAAGCTTTCTTT	CSVEIGSEAFF
-	TRBV20-1	-	TRBJ2-5	TGCAGTGCTAGAGTGCCAGGGGCCCAAGAGACCCAGTACTTC	CSARVPGAQETQYF
-	TRBV7-9	-	TRBJ2-1	TGTGCCAGCAGCCAAGTTGGGGGGAGAGCGTCATACAATGAGCAGTTCTTC	CASSQVGGRASYNEQFF
-	TRBV9	few	TRBJ2-3	TGTGCCAGCAGCGTACTGGGACCAGATACGCAGTATTTT	CASSVLGPDTQYF
TRBD2	TRBV6-2/TRBV6-3	few	TRBJ2-7	TGTGCCAGCAGTTATGGGACTAGCTTTTCCTACGAGCAGTACTTC	CASSYGTSFSYEQYF
-	TRBV6-2/TRBV6-3	few	TRBJ2-7	TGTGCCAGCAATCGGGGGAGGTCGGACGAGCAGTACTTC	CASNRGRSDEQYF
TRBD2	TRBV6-6	few	TRBJ2-3	TGTGCCAGCAGTTCCGCTAGCGGGAGATGGACAGATACGCAGTATTTT	CASSSASGRWTDTQYF
TRBD1	TRBV10-1	-	TRBJ1-4	TGCGCCAGCAAACAGGGGGGCCAAGAAAAACTGTTTTTT	CASKQGGQEKLFF
-	TRBV4-2	-	TRBJ1-1	TGTGCCAGCAGCCAGGTGGGGGCCCTTGAAGCTTTCTTT	CASSQVGALEAFF